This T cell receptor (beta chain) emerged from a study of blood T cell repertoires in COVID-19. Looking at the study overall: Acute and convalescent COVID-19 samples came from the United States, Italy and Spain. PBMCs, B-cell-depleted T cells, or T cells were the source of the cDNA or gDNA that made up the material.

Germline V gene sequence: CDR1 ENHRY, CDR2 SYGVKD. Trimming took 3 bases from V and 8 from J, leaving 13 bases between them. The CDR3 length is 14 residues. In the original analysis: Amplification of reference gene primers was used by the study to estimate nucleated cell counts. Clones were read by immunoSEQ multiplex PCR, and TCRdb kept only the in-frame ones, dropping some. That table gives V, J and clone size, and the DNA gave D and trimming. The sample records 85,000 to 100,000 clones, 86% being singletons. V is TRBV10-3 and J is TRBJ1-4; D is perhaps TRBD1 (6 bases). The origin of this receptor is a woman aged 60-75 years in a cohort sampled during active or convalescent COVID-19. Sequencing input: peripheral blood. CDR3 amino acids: CAISDTGNREKLFF. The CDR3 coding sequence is TGTGCCATCAGTGATACAGGGAATCGGGAAAAACTGTTTTTT.